The 19 T cell receptor beta chains reported below all come from one sample, sequenced in a study of T cells in Graves' hyperthyroidism and ophthalmopathy. The source material, RNA transcripts, was used to amplify TCR beta CDR3 regions. First-round RT-PCR targeting the TCR CDR3 was performed with the HTBI primer set. TCRdb recomputed calls from the multiplex PCR reads with MiXCR, one row per CDR3 protein. The sample yields a few hundred thousand distinct CDR3 sequences, roughly 18% seen once. Source material: blood. These receptors originate from a woman under 30 with Graves' ophthalmopathy.

This clonotype was observed at least ten times. V gene TRBV28 combines with J gene TRBJ2-7, with D unclear. The CDR3 loop spans 15 amino acids. Germline V CDR1 and CDR2: MDHEN, SYDVKM. Deletions cut 6 bases from V and 3 bases from J, with 18 bases between. The CDR3 nucleotides are TGTGCCAGCAGGAAGTCGGGTGGGCTTTACTACGAGCAGTACTTC. Encoded protein: CASRKSGGLYYEQYF.

This clonotype was detected ten times or more. This chain joins TRBV28 and TRBJ1-5; D is unresolved. V was shortened by 2 bases and J by 0 bases, with 11 bases between the two germline ends. This CDR3 is built from 16 residues. Germline CDR1 is MDHEN and CDR2 is SYDVKM. CDR3 nucleotides: TGTGCCAGCAGTTTAACAGCGGCGTATAGCAATCAGCCCCAGCATTTT. It yields the protein CASSLTAAYSNQPQHF.

Worth noting for this clonotype: A much more abundant neighbour one base away suggests this may be a read error. This is likely a read error, given that the CDR3 carries no conserved phenylalanine or tryptophan at its end. The V and J genes are TRBV30 and TRBJ2-7; tentative D call: TRBD1 (6 bases). The V and J ends lost 3 bases and 1 base respectively, with 13 bases between them. The CDR3 is 14 amino acids. Looked up from germline, CDR1 is GTSNPN and CDR2 is SVGIG (reference sequence). The CDR3 is CAWRQSGVSYEQYL. In DNA form, the CDR3 reads TGTGCCTGGAGGCAATCAGGGGTTTCCTACGAGCAGTACCTC.

Of note for this clonotype: Since a much larger clone is just one base distant, this may be a read error. This sequence joins TRBV25-1 and TRBJ1-5; D not certain. From germline, CDR1 is MGHDK and CDR2 SYGVNS. Trimming shortened V by 4 bases and J by 3 bases, and 7 bases separated the two germline ends. The CDR3 is made up of 13 amino acids. The CDR3 region has the DNA TGTGCCAGCAGTGCGGCAGACAATCAGCCCCAGCATTTT. This gives the protein CASSAADNQPQHF.

This clonotype showed up many times. CDR3 nucleotide sequence: TGCAGCGTTCCAGTAGCGGGATGGTACAATGAGCAGTTCTTC. Protein product: CSVPVAGWYNEQFF. The gene calls are TRBV29-1 and TRBJ2-1; 8 nucleotides agree with TRBD2. Per the germline V gene, CDR1 is SQVTM and CDR2 is ANQGSEA. V dropped 5 bases and J dropped 4; count of bases not matched to a gene: 7. The CDR3 totals 14 residues.

The J gene is TRBJ2-7, the V gene TRBV6-2 or TRBV6-3; 10 bases map to TRBD2. With the DNA end fitting TRBJ2-1 better, the J assignment may be wrong. CDR1 and CDR2 (germline): MNHEY, SVGEGT. This CDR3 comprises 14 residues. CDR3: CASSYASGGYEQFF. The CDR3 DNA follows: TGTGCCAGCAGTTATGCTAGCGGGGGTTACGAGCAGTTCTTC.

This clonotype was observed many times. J is TRBJ2-3 and V is TRBV5-8; 12 bases map to TRBD1. CDR1 and CDR2 from the germline V gene are SGHTS and YDEGEE. Trimming removed 6 bases from V and 3 bases from J; junction bases left unmatched: 5. There are 15 residues in the CDR3. The CDR3 here is CASNPGQGATDTQYF. CDR3 in DNA: TGTGCCAGCAATCCGGGACAGGGGGCGACAGATACGCAGTATTTT.

This clonotype has a count of ten or more. The V gene is TRBV7-9, the J gene TRBJ1-1; D gene ambiguous. The CDR3 spans 13 residues. Germline CDR1 SEHNR, CDR2 FQNEAQ (reference sequence). Trimming cost V 3 bases and J 6 bases, with 11 bases left between them. The CDR3 DNA reads TGTGCCAGCAGCTTCGCAGGTACGTCTGAAGCTTTCTTT. Protein: CASSFAGTSEAFF.

This chain joins TRBV5-1 and TRBJ2-1, with TRBD2 matching 10 bases. The CDR3 sequence is 13 residues long. V shed 6 bases and J 7 bases; nucleotides not matched to a gene: 4. The germline V gene has CDR1 SGHRS and CDR2 YFSETQ. Here the CDR3 reads CASKREGVNEQFF. The CDR3 DNA is TGCGCCAGCAAGCGGGAGGGAGTGAATGAGCAGTTCTTC.

This clonotype was counted between two and nine times. The chain has TRBV27 and TRBJ2-3; D gene ambiguous. Trimming took 0 bases from V and 0 from J, leaving 7 bases between them. The CDR3 runs to 15 residues. Germline CDR1 is MNHEY and CDR2 is SMNVEV (reference sequence). The CDR3 DNA reads as TGTGCCAGCAGTTTATCCCTCATCAGCACAGATACGCAGTATTTT. It specifies CASSLSLISTDTQYF.

Concerning this clonotype: One junction end disagrees with the germline gene, perhaps due to a read error. The V and J genes are TRBV6-2 or TRBV6-3 and TRBJ1-1, with D possibly matching TRBD1 (6 bases). The CDR3 covers 17 residues. Per germline, CDR1 MNHEY and CDR2 SVGEGT. The CDR3 sequence: CANSYGAPGHVNTEAFF. The CDR3 region has the DNA TGTGCCAACAGTTACGGCGCCCCGGGACACGTGAACACTGAAGCTTTCTTT.

This clonotype has ten or more counts. The genes are TRBV6-1 and TRBJ1-2; 7 positions match TRBD1. Losses at the gene ends were 4 bases for V and 8 bases for J; bases not matched to a gene: 10. The CDR3 sequence is 14 residues long. Germline loops: CDR1 MNHNS, CDR2 SASEGT. CDR3 in DNA: TGTGCCAGCAGTGGTCAGGGGGGCCGCGACGGCTACACCTTC. Translation gives CASSGQGGRDGYTF.

This clonotype appeared many times. The chain employs TRBV7-9 and TRBJ1-2; D gene uncertain. The length of the CDR3 is 14 residues. V gave up 5 bases and J gave up 0 bases, with 10 bases separating them. CDR1 is SEHNR, CDR2 FQNEAQ, per germline (reference sequence). The CDR3 here is CASSGIGANYGYTF. CDR3 DNA sequence: TGTGCCAGCAGCGGAATTGGGGCTAACTATGGCTACACCTTC. The entire variable domain, with the rest obtained from reference TRBV7-9 and TRBJ1-2, is as follows: DTGVSQNPRHKITKRGQNVTFRCDPISEHNRLYWYRQTLGQGPEFLTYFQNEAQLEKSRLLSDRFSAERPKGSFSTLEIQRTEQGDSAMYLCASSGIGANYGYTFGSGTRLTVV.

Ten or more counts support this clonotype. The chain is built from TRBV7-2 and TRBJ1-2, with 9 bases identical to TRBD1. The CDR3 sequence is 14 residues long. The germline V gene has CDR1 SGHTA and CDR2 FQGNSA. The junction had 4 bases not matched to a gene; V was cut back by 6 bases and J by 2 bases. CDR3 in amino acids: CASRRDRANYGYTF. Written as DNA, the CDR3 is TGTGCCAGCAGACGGGACAGGGCAAACTATGGCTACACCTTC.

This chain links TRBV20-1 with TRBJ2-7; weak D call: TRBD1 (5 bases). The germline V gene has CDR1 DFQATT and CDR2 SNEGSKA (reference sequence). With 5 bases removed from V and 1 base from J, the gap between germline ends came to 15 bases. The CDR3 runs to 14 residues. The CDR3 sequence: CSAYGPGLSYEQYF. Written as DNA, the CDR3 is TGCAGTGCTTACGGCCCAGGGTTGTCCTACGAGCAGTACTTC.

This chain links TRBV12-3 or TRBV12-4 with TRBJ2-2; D tentatively reads TRBD1 or TRBD2 (5 bases each). Between the trimmed V and J ends, which lost 5 bases and 1 base, there was a span of 17 bases. This CDR3 has 17 residues. For the CDR3, the DNA is TGTGCCAGCAGTAATCGTCACCGGGACGGGAACACCGGGGAGCTGTTTTTT. Protein sequence: CASSNRHRDGNTGELFF.

Comment on this clonotype: A much larger clonotype is one base distant, so this may be a read error. The chain links TRBV28 to TRBJ1-1; D is possibly TRBD1 (5 bases). The germline V gene encodes CDR1 MDHEN and CDR2 SYDVKM. The CDR3 is 13 residues long. Trimming cost V 5 bases and J 7 bases, with 14 bases left between them. CDR3 residues: CASSITGFSEAFF. As DNA, the CDR3 is TGTGCCAGCAGTATTACAGGTTTTAGTGAAGCTTTCTTT.

With regard to this clonotype: With a much larger clone just one base away, this may be a read error. The rearrangement joins TRBV4-1 to TRBJ2-7; D perhaps matches TRBD2 (5 bases). The germline CDR1 and CDR2 sequences are MGHRA and YSYEKL. CDR3 length: 13 residues. The CDR3 protein is CASGQVSGDEQYF. The CDR3 nucleotides read TGCGCCAGCGGCCAAGTGTCCGGGGACGAGCAGTACTTC.

This clonotype has at least ten counts. J is TRBJ2-1 and V is TRBV3-1; D is perhaps TRBD2 (5 bases). Trimming cost V 0 bases and J 0 bases, with 9 bases left between them. The CDR3 has 16 residues. CDR1 LGHDT and CDR2 YNNKEL come from the germline V gene (reference sequence). CDR3 nucleotides: TGTGCCAGCAGCCAAGAGAGAGGGAGCTCCTACAATGAGCAGTTCTTC. Encoded protein: CASSQERGSSYNEQFF.